The 29 T cell receptor beta chains presented below share a single source sample, sequenced in a study of blood T cells in healthy people across ages. The authors ran a second PCR of roughly 6 to 12 cycles using a sample-barcoded 5' primer and a J-beta primer mix. A single record per CDR3 protein comes from TCRdb applying MiXCR to the 5' RACE reads. In the table there are 730,000 or so distinct CDR3 sequences, around two fifths of which are singletons. Sequencing used blood. The receptor source for this set is a man older than 75 in good health.

This chain joins TRBV4-3 and TRBJ2-2, with D unresolved. CDR1 is LGHNA and CDR2 is YSLEER in the germline V gene. V was pared by 1 base and J by 0 bases, with 9 bases between. This CDR3 region has 16 residues. The CDR3 DNA reads as TGCGCCAGCAGCCAAGTTTGGAGTCCGAACACCGGGGAGCTGTTTTTT. This translates into CASSQVWSPNTGELFF.

The rearrangement uses TRBV6-2 or TRBV6-3 and TRBJ2-3; 8 positions agree with TRBD2. Per the germline V gene, CDR1 is MNHEY and CDR2 is SVGEGT. Trimming removed 5 bases from V and 6 bases from J; junction bases left unmatched: 7. This CDR3 is built from 14 residues. For the CDR3, the DNA is TGTGCCAGCAGTGCCGGGACTAGACTTGATACGCAGTATTTT. Its protein is CASSAGTRLDTQYF.

This clonotype turned up a few times. This chain connects TRBV12-3 or TRBV12-4 to TRBJ2-7, with D unclear. The J call may be mistaken, given a closer DNA end match to TRBJ2-5. The CDR3 sequence is 13 residues long. The CDR3 is CASSPAYSGTQYF. The CDR3 coding sequence is TGTGCCAGCAGTCCAGCGTACTCGGGGACCCAGTACTTC.

This clonotype has a handful of counts. The CDR3: CSATRTSGAYEQYF. CDR3 nucleotide sequence: TGCAGCGCCACAAGGACTAGCGGGGCCTACGAGCAGTACTTC. This chain joins TRBV29-1 and TRBJ2-7, with 12 bases aligning to TRBD2. The CDR3 extends over 14 amino acids. CDR1 and CDR2 (germline): SQVTM, ANQGSEA. Trimming cost V 7 bases and J 2 bases; bases outside gene matches: 6.

The chain recombines TRBV6-2 or TRBV6-3 with TRBJ2-7, with D tentatively TRBD1 (6 bases). V gave up 5 bases and J gave up 2 bases, with 13 bases separating them. Germline V CDR1 and CDR2: MNHEY, SVGEGT. The CDR3 runs to 14 residues. The CDR3 sequence: CASSIITGPYEQYF. In nucleotides, the CDR3 is TGTGCCAGCAGTATCATAACAGGGCCCTACGAGCAGTACTTC.

The chain is built from TRBV7-3 and TRBJ2-7, with D perhaps TRBD2 (5 bases). The CDR3 is 13 residues long. V dropped 4 bases and J dropped 7 bases, with 14 bases sitting between them. CDR1 and CDR2 (germline): SGHTA, FQGTGA. CDR3 loop: CASSSDSDGEQYF. DNA for the CDR3: TGTGCCAGCAGCTCGGACTCAGATGGGGAGCAGTACTTC.

This clonotype was found a few times. The chain combines TRBV7-2 with TRBJ2-3, with 7 bases that match TRBD1. V was clipped by 4 bases and J by 2 bases; unmatched bases: 6. Per germline, CDR1 SGHTA and CDR2 FQGNSA. The CDR3 is 15 amino acids. In nucleotides, the CDR3 is TGTGCCAGCAGCTACCGACAGGGATACACAGATACGCAGTATTTT. Its translation: CASSYRQGYTDTQYF.

The V call is TRBV7-8, the J call TRBJ1-5; D call uncertain. Trimming pared 3 bases from V and 3 bases from J, leaving 15 bases between. Looked up from germline, CDR1 is SGHVS and CDR2 is FQNEAQ. CDR3 length equals 16 residues. CDR3 nucleotide sequence: TGTGCCAGCAGCTTGGTGGACGGAGGGTACAATCAGCCCCAGCATTTT. Its protein is CASSLVDGGYNQPQHF.

The chain employs TRBV2 and TRBJ1-5, with 9 bases that match TRBD1. Per germline, CDR1 SNHLY and CDR2 FYNNEI. Losses at the gene ends were 3 bases for V and 6 bases for J; bases not matched to a gene: 3. The CDR3 has 14 residues. In DNA, the CDR3 is TGTGCCAGCAGTGAGGGGGACAGGGTTCAGCCCCAGCATTTT. It encodes CASSEGDRVQPQHF.

This chain joins TRBV20-1 and TRBJ1-2, with TRBD1 identical over 7 bases. With 1 base clipped from V and 0 bases from J, the junction kept 5 bases outside the gene matches. This CDR3 has 15 residues. Germline V lookup: CDR1 DFQATT, CDR2 SNEGSKA (reference sequence). The CDR3 DNA follows: TGCAGTGCTAGAGCAACGACAGGGACTAACTATGGCTACACCTTC. Its protein product is CSARATTGTNYGYTF.

This clonotype came up many times. The gene calls are TRBV15 and TRBJ2-7; 8 positions match TRBD2. CDR3 size: 15 residues. With V trimmed by 0 bases and J by 5 bases, 6 bases remained unmatched. Germline assignment: CDR1 LNHNV and CDR2 YYDKDF (reference sequence). CDR3 nucleotides: TGTGCCACCAGCAGAGATACGGGGGGGAGCCACGAGCAGTACTTC. This gives the protein CATSRDTGGSHEQYF.

In its sample, this clonotype was seen a few times. V usage is TRBV18 and J usage is TRBJ1-2; no clear D. The CDR3 is 13 residues long. CDR1 and CDR2 (germline): KGHSH, LQKENI. The ends were cut back, 6 bases at V and 1 base at J, with 9 bases in the middle. The CDR3 DNA sequence: TGTGCCAGCTCCAATTATCTTAACTATGGCTACACCTTC. It encodes CASSNYLNYGYTF.

This rearrangement joins TRBV7-9 to TRBJ2-5; D ambiguous. Trimming cost V 5 bases and J 4 bases, with 11 bases left between them. CDR1 and CDR2 from the germline V gene are SEHNR and FQNEAQ (reference sequence). The CDR3 is 13 amino acids. The CDR3 coding sequence is TGTGCCAGCAGCGTAATCTCGTTAGAGACCCAGTACTTC. It specifies CASSVISLETQYF.

The chain has TRBV18 and TRBJ2-7; 7 nucleotides align to TRBD2. With V trimmed by 6 bases and J by 2 bases, 10 bases remained unmatched. The CDR3 is 15 residues long. Germline V gene lookup returns CDR1 KGHSH and CDR2 LQKENI. CDR3 nucleotides: TGTGCCAGCTCCCGACGCCAGCGGGAAACCTACGAGCAGTACTTC. Amino acids: CASSRRQRETYEQYF.

The CDR3 protein is CASSPPGRINEKLFF. In nucleotides, the CDR3 is TGTGCCAGCAGCCCCCCGGGACGGATTAATGAAAAACTGTTTTTT. The chain employs TRBV3-1 and TRBJ1-4, with D possibly TRBD1 on 5 matching bases. The V and J ends lost 4 bases and 4 bases respectively, with 13 bases between them. CDR3 length: 15 residues. Germline V gene data show CDR1 as LGHDT and CDR2 as YNNKEL (reference sequence).

The CDR3 region is CASSMTGPIYEQYF. The CDR3 DNA follows: TGTGCCAGTAGTATGACAGGGCCCATCTACGAGCAGTACTTC. The rearrangement joins TRBV19 to TRBJ2-7; 7 bases agree with TRBD1. The CDR3 is 14 residues long. J gave up 3 bases and V 3 bases, and 5 bases lay outside the gene matches. The germline gives CDR1 LNHDA, CDR2 SQIVND (reference sequence).

This chain links TRBV6-6 with TRBJ2-1; 7 positions agree with TRBD1. The CDR3 length is 15 residues. Germline trimming cut 6 bases from V and 6 bases from J; bases unmatched to any gene: 11. Germline V CDR1 and CDR2: MNHNY, SVGAGI (reference sequence). CDR3 region: CASSKGAGWGNEQFF. As DNA, the CDR3 is TGTGCCAGCAGCAAGGGGGCAGGGTGGGGCAATGAGCAGTTCTTC.

This clonotype was detected only a few times. CDR3 sequence: CSAEPSRDTQYF. CDR3 DNA sequence: TGCAGTGCCGAACCTAGCCGGGATACGCAGTATTTT. The chain is built from TRBV20-1 and TRBJ2-3; possibly TRBD2 for D (5 bases). Germline loops: CDR1 DFQATT, CDR2 SNEGSKA (reference sequence). With 6 bases removed from V and 6 bases from J, the gap between germline ends came to 13 bases. The CDR3 spans 12 residues.

This chain uses TRBV5-1 with TRBJ2-2; TRBD1 is a possible D gene (6 bases). V was shortened by 0 bases and J by 1 base, with 7 bases between the two germline ends. CDR3 length: 15 amino acids. The germline V gene encodes CDR1 SGHRS and CDR2 YFSETQ. The CDR3 coding sequence is TGCGCCAGCAGCTTGGAGGGACAGAACACCGGGGAGCTGTTTTTT. It is translated as CASSLEGQNTGELFF.

This clonotype was seen just once. CDR3 residues: CSAARDPNTEAFF. The CDR3 bases are TGCAGTGCCGCCCGGGACCCGAACACTGAAGCTTTCTTT. The chain recombines TRBV20-1 with TRBJ1-1; D might be TRBD1 (5 bases). V was trimmed by 6 bases and J by 1 base, leaving 12 bases between them. CDR1 is DFQATT and CDR2 is SNEGSKA in the germline V gene (reference sequence). The CDR3 sequence is 13 residues long.

This clonotype was recorded at least ten times. The V call is TRBV15, the J call TRBJ2-7; 9 bases are a match to TRBD1. CDR1 LNHNV and CDR2 YYDKDF come from the germline V gene (reference sequence). V lost 6 bases to trimming and J lost 0 bases; unmatched junction nucleotides: 3. The CDR3 totals 14 residues. CDR3 in DNA: TGTGCCACCAGGGGACAGGGCTACTCCTACGAGCAGTACTTC. It is translated as CATRGQGYSYEQYF.

This clonotype was counted a single time. The conserved final phenylalanine or tryptophan is absent from the CDR3, which likely points to a read error. No DNA is shown, since the ends of the CDR3 on it are uncertain; the CDR3 is the one TCRdb lists. This chain uses TRBV7-2 with TRBJ2-1; the D segment call TRBD2 is taken from the table without a DNA check. Ends included, the CDR3 has 16 residues. Per germline, CDR1 SGHTA and CDR2 FQGNSA. CDR3 amino acids: CASSSLWSGRGNEQFL.

The genes are TRBV4-2 and TRBJ2-1, with TRBD2 matching 10 bases. The CDR3 contains 19 residues. The V segment lost 0 bases and the J segment 3 bases; nucleotides outside the gene matches: 11. CDR1 is LGHNA, CDR2 YNFKEQ, per germline. Written as DNA, the CDR3 is TGTGCCAGCAGCCAAGAACTACTAGCGGGGTTGGGCCTCTACAATGAGCAGTTCTTC. This translates into CASSQELLAGLGLYNEQFF.

The chain joins TRBV5-4 to TRBJ2-2; 8 positions match TRBD1. Germline loops: CDR1 SGHNT, CDR2 YYREEE (reference sequence). This CDR3 contains 14 residues. After removal of 3 bases from V and 6 bases from J, the junction contained 4 bases not matched to a gene. CDR3 in DNA: TGTGCCAGCAGCTCCATACAGGGGGCCGGGGAGCTGTTTTTT. Its protein is CASSSIQGAGELFF.

This clonotype has more than one count but fewer than ten. The V call is TRBV6-5, the J call TRBJ2-4; maybe TRBD2 (5 bases). The germline V gene has CDR1 MNHEY and CDR2 SVGAGI. The CDR3 sequence is 17 residues long. Trimming pared 0 bases from V and 0 bases from J, leaving 12 bases between. Here the CDR3 DNA reads TGTGCCAGCAGTTACTCGACGGGGATTGGAGCCAAAAACATTCAGTACTTC. Translating gives CASSYSTGIGAKNIQYF.

As concerns this clonotype: Since no conserved phenylalanine or tryptophan closes the CDR3, a read error is the likely cause. Written as DNA, the CDR3 is TGCGCCAGCAGCCAAGAACGAGGGGGGCTAAATAATTCACCCCTCCACATT. This sequence encodes CASSQERGGLNNSPLHI. The chain combines TRBV4-3 with TRBJ1-6; tentatively, D is TRBD1 (6 bases). This CDR3 comprises 17 residues. V was clipped by 0 bases and J by 5 bases, with 14 bases between them. The germline V gene encodes CDR1 LGHNA and CDR2 YSLEER.

This clonotype came up many times. The CDR3 DNA follows: TGTGCCAGCAGCTCTCAAATCAGAACAGATACGCAGTATTTT. Protein sequence: CASSSQIRTDTQYF. This rearrangement joins TRBV9 to TRBJ2-3; D remains unclear. Germline V lookup: CDR1 SGDLS, CDR2 YYNGEE. The length of the CDR3 is 14 residues. The ends were cut back, 4 bases at V and 3 bases at J, with 12 bases in the middle. The full variable domain, its missing parts supplied by reference TRBV9 and TRBJ2-3, is DSGVTQTPKHLITATGQRVTLRCSPRSGDLSVYWYQQSLDQGLQFLIQYYNGEERAKGNILERFSAQQFPDLHSELNLSSLELGDSALYFCASSSQIRTDTQYFGPGTRLTVL.

In this sample, this clonotype turned up many times. The V and J genes are TRBV29-1 and TRBJ2-7, with 11 bases matching TRBD1. This CDR3 is built from 12 residues. CDR1 and CDR2 (germline): SQVTM, ANQGSEA. The trim removed 6 bases at V and 2 bases at J, leaving 0 bases unmatched. CDR3 amino acids: CSVGQGAYEQYF. The DNA of the CDR3 is TGCAGCGTGGGACAGGGGGCCTACGAGCAGTACTTC.

This clonotype showed up just once. This rearrangement joins TRBV6-1 to TRBJ1-2, with a tentative D call TRBD1 (6 bases). Germline V gene data show CDR1 as MNHNS and CDR2 as SASEGT. The V gene lost 6 bases and the J gene lost 7 bases, with 18 bases spanning the gap. The CDR3 has 14 residues. The CDR3: CASSERAAGAGYTF. CDR3 in DNA: TGTGCCAGCAGCGAAAGGGCGGCAGGGGCTGGCTACACCTTC.